This T cell receptor beta chain came from a study of molecular identifiers for immune sequencing clone quantification. Sorted inputs of roughly 17,000 to 1,100,000 cells, with 10%, 30% or 50% RNA, yielded naive CD8 libraries. As CD8+CD4-CCR7+CD45RA+ cells, naive CD8 T cells were sorted. The CDR3 extends over 13 amino acids. V was trimmed by 5 bases and J by 0 bases, leaving 8 bases between them. In germline, CDR1 is LNHDA, CDR2 SQIVND (reference sequence). Using its own MiXCR run on the PCR reads, TCRdb lists one record per CDR3 protein. The table has about 510,000 distinct CDR3 sequences, 20% to 25% seen once; the top ten hold 0.7% to 0.95%. The sample holds a few counts of this clonotype. The target antigen is unknown. Study-wide results and caveats: Underestimation of highly expanded clone sizes could arise where identical TCR molecules share a barcode.

This receptor was taken from a human donor in good health. Some libraries in this study had Jurkat cell RNA spiked in. This chain links TRBV19 with TRBJ2-7; the D is unclear. Sequenced: naive CD8+ T cells from blood, with Jurkat cell RNA spiked in. Noted subset: FACS-sorted CD8+CD4-CCR7+CD45RA+ naive T cells. The CDR3 nucleotides read TGTGCCAGTAGTCCGGCAATCTCCTACGAGCAGTACTTC. This codes for CASSPAISYEQYF.